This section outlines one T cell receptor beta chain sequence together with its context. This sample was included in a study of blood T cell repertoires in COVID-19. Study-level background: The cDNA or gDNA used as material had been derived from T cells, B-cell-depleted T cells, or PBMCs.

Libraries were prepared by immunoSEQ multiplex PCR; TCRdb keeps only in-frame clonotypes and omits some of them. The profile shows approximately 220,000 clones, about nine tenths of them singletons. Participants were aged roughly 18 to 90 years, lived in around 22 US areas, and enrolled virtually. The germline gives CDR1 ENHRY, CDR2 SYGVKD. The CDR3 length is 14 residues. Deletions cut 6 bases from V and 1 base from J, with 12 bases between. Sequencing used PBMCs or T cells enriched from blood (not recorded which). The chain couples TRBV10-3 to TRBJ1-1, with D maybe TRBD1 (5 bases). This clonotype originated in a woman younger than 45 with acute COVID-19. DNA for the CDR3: TGTGCCATCAGGATGACGGGGGAGAACACTGAAGCTTTCTTT. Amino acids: CAIRMTGENTEAFF.